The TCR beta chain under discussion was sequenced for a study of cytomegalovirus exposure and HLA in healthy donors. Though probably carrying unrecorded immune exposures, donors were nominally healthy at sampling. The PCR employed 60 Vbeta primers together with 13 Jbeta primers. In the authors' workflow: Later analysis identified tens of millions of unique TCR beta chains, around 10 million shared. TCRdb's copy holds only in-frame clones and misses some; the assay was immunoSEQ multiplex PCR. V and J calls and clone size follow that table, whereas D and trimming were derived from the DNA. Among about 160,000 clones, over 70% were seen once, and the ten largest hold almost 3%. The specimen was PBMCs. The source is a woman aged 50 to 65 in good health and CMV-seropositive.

This chain's CDR3 is CASSQDKADYYEQYF. As DNA, the CDR3 is TGCGCCAGCAGCCAAGATAAGGCTGACTACTACGAGCAGTACTTC. The chain couples TRBV4-1 to TRBJ2-7, with TRBD2 as a possible D gene (5 bases). Per the germline V gene, CDR1 is MGHRA and CDR2 is YSYEKL. V was clipped by 0 bases and J by 3 bases, with 12 bases between them. This CDR3 has 15 amino acids.